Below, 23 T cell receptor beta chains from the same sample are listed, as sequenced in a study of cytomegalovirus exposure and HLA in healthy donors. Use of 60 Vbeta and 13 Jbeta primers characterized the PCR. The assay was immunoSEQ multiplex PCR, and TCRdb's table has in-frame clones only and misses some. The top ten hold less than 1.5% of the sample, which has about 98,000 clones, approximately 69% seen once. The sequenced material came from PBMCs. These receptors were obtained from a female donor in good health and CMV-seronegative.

The CDR3 region is CASSPGQGVGEQYF. Here the CDR3 DNA reads TGTGCCAGCAGCCCGGGACAGGGGGTGGGGGAGCAGTACTTC. The V gene is TRBV7-9, the J gene TRBJ2-7, with 11 bases aligning to TRBD1. Per the germline V gene, CDR1 is SEHNR and CDR2 is FQNEAQ (reference sequence). The V and J ends lost 5 bases and 7 bases, in that order; junction bases with no gene match: 7. CDR3 size: 14 residues.

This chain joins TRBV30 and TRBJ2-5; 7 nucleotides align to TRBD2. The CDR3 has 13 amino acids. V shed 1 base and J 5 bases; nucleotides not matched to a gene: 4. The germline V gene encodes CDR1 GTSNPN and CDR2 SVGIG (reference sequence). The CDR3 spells CAWSGGGGETQYF. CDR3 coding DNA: TGTGCCTGGAGTGGGGGGGGTGGTGAGACCCAGTACTTC.

The CDR3 sequence: CASSLRWAGEGLREKLFF. CDR3 DNA: TGTGCCAGCAGTTTAAGATGGGCCGGAGAGGGATTAAGGGAAAAACTGTTTTTT. J is TRBJ1-4 and V is TRBV27; no clear D. The V and J ends lost 2 bases and 8 bases respectively, with 24 bases between them. The germline V gene has CDR1 MNHEY and CDR2 SMNVEV (reference sequence). The CDR3 sequence is 18 residues long.

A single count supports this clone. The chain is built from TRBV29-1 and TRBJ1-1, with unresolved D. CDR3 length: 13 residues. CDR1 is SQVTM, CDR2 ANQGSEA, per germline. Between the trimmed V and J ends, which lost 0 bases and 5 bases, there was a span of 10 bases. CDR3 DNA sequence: TGCAGCGTTGAAGATCTAGGGAGAACTGAAGCTTTCTTT. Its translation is CSVEDLGRTEAFF.

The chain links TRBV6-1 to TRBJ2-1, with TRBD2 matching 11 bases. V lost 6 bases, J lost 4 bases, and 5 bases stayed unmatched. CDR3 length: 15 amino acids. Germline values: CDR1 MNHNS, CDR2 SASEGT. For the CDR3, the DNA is TGTGCCAGCAGCCTTCTAGCGGGAGGATACAATGAGCAGTTCTTC. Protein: CASSLLAGGYNEQFF.

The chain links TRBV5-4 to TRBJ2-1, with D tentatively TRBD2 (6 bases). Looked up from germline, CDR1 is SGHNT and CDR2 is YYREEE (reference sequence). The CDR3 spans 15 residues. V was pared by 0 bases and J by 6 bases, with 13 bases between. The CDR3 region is CASSLGLSGGNEQFF. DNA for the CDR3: TGTGCCAGCAGCTTGGGACTTAGCGGAGGCAATGAGCAGTTCTTC. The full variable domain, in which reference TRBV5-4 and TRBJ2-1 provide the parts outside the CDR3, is ETGVTQSPTHLIKTRGQQVTLRCSSQSGHNTVSWYQQALGQGPQFIFQYYREEENGRGNFPPRFSGLQFPNYSSELNVNALELDDSALYLCASSLGLSGGNEQFFGPGTRLTVL.

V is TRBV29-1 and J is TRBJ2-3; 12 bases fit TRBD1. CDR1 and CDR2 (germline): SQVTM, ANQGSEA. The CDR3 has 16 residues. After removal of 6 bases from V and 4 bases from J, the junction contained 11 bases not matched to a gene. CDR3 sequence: CSVGRSGTGGSDTQYF. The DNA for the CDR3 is TGCAGCGTCGGCAGGTCGGGGACAGGGGGCTCAGATACGCAGTATTTT.

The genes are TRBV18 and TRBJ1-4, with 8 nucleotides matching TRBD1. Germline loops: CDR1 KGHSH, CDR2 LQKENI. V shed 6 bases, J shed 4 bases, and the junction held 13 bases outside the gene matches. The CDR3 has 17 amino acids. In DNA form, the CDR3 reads TGTGCCAGCTCGCGGACAGGGACACTCACTCTTAATGAAAAACTGTTTTTT. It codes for CASSRTGTLTLNEKLFF.

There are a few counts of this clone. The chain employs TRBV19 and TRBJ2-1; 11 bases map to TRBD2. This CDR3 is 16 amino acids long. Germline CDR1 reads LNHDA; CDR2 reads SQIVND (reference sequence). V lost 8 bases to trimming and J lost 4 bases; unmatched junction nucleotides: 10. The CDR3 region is CASAPPGLAVYNEQFF. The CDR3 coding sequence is TGTGCCAGTGCTCCACCGGGACTAGCGGTTTACAATGAGCAGTTCTTC.

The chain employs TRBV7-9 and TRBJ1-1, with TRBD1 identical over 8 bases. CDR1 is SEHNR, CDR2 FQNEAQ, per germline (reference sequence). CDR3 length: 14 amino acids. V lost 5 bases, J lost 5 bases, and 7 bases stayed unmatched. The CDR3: CASSPDRAGTEAFF. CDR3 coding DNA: TGTGCCAGCAGCCCGGACAGGGCGGGGACTGAAGCTTTCTTT.

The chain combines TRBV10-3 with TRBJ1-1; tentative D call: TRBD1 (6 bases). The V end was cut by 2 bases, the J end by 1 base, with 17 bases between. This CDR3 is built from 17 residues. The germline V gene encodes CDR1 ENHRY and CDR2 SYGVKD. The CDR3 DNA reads TGTGCCATCAGTGAGACTCTGGGGGCCATCTCGAACACTGAAGCTTTCTTT. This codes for CAISETLGAISNTEAFF.

Written as DNA, the CDR3 is TGTGCCAGCAGCCCCGGGACAGTTAGTGAAAAACTGTTTTTT. It specifies CASSPGTVSEKLFF. The J gene is TRBJ1-4, the V gene TRBV28, with TRBD1 matching 7 bases. V gave up 6 bases and J gave up 7 bases; unmatched junction bases: 8. Germline V gives CDR1 MDHEN, CDR2 SYDVKM. There are 14 residues in the CDR3.

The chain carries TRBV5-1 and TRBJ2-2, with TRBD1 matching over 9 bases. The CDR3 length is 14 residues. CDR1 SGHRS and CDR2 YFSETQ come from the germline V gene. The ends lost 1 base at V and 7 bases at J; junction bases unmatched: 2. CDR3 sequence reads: CASSLTGGIGELFF. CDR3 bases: TGCGCCAGCAGCTTGACAGGGGGCATCGGGGAGCTGTTTTTT.

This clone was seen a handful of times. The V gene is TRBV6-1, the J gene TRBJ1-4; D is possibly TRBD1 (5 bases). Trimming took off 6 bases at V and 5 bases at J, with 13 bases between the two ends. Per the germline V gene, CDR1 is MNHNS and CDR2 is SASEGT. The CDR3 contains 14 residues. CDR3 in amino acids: CASSRQGVNEKLFF. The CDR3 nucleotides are TGTGCCAGCAGCCGCCAAGGGGTGAATGAAAAACTGTTTTTT.

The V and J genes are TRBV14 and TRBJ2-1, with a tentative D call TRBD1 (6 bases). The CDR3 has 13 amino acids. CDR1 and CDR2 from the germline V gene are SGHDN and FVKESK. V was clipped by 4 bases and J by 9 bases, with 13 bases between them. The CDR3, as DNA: TGTGCCAGCAGCCTTCCGGGACATAGTGAGCAGTTCTTC. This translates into CASSLPGHSEQFF.

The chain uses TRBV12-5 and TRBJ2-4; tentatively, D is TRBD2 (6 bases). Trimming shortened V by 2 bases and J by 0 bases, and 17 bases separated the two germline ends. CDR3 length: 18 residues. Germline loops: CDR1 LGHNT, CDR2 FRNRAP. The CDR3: CASGLWGLPTLAKNIQYF. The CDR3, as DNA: TGTGCTAGTGGTTTGTGGGGACTCCCAACACTAGCCAAAAACATTCAGTACTTC.

The CDR3, as DNA: TGTGCCAGCAGCCTTGAGGGGACAGGTTTTAATGGCTACACCTTC. It translates to CASSLEGTGFNGYTF. V gene TRBV13 combines with J gene TRBJ1-2, with 8 bases identical to TRBD1. The CDR3 has 15 amino acids. CDR1 is PRHDT, CDR2 FYEKMQ, per germline (reference sequence). V was pared by 5 bases and J by 6 bases, with 11 bases of the junction left unmatched.

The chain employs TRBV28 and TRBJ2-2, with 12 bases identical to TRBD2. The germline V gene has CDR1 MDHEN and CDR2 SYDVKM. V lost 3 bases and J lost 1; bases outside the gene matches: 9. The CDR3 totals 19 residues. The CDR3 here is CASSFWLAGGPLNTGELFF. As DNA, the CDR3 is TGTGCCAGCAGTTTTTGGCTAGCGGGAGGGCCATTGAACACCGGGGAGCTGTTTTTT.

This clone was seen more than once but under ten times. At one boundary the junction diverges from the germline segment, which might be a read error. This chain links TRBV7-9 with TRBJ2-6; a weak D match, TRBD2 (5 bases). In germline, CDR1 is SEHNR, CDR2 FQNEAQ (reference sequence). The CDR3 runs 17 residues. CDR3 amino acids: CSSSFPGRPGGANVLTF. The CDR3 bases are TGTTCCAGCAGCTTCCCCGGCAGGCCGGGGGGGGCCAACGTCCTGACTTTC.

CDR3 bases: TGTGCCAGCAGTGCCGGACAGGCCTACGAGCAGTACTTC. Its protein product is CASSAGQAYEQYF. The chain recombines TRBV2 with TRBJ2-7, with 7 bases aligning to TRBD1. Germline CDR1 SNHLY, CDR2 FYNNEI. The CDR3 sequence is 13 residues long. The trim removed 4 bases at V and 2 bases at J, leaving 2 bases unmatched.

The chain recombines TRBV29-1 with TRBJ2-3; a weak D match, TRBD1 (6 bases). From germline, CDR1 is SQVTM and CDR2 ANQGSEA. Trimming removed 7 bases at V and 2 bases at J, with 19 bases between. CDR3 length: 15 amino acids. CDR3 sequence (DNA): TGCAGCGCCGTCAGGGGATGGGGTGCCACAGATACGCAGTATTTT. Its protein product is CSAVRGWGATDTQYF.

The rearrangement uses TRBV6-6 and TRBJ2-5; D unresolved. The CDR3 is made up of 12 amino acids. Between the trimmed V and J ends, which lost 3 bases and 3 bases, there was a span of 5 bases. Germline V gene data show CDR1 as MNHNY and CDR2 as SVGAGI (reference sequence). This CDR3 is CASSYFKETQYF. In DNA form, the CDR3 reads TGTGCCAGCAGTTATTTCAAAGAGACCCAGTACTTC.

Written as DNA, the CDR3 is TGCGCCAGCAGCTTGGCTGGCTTTCGGGGGGCAGATACGCAGTATTTT. Residues: CASSLAGFRGADTQYF. V is TRBV5-1 and J is TRBJ2-3; 7 nucleotides align to TRBD2. The CDR3 sequence is 16 residues long. V lost 0 bases, J lost 4 bases, and 8 bases stayed unmatched. The germline V gene encodes CDR1 SGHRS and CDR2 YFSETQ.